The source of this T cell receptor (beta chain) is a study of T cells in narcolepsy. Between the trimmed V and J ends, which lost 1 base and 0 bases, there was a span of 9 bases. The CDR3 has 15 amino acids. Germline lookup yields CDR1 SGHAT and CDR2 FQNNGV. Method: immunoSEQ multiplex PCR; TCRdb's copy keeps in-frame clones and lacks some. This table holds over 25,000 clones, 79% found once. Material: memory (CD45RA-) CD4+ T cells from blood. This chain joins TRBV11-2 and TRBJ2-5; D not resolved. The sequence derives from a human donor in good health. The CDR3 here is CASSLVGSYQETQYF. The CDR3 DNA reads as TGTGCCAGCAGCTTAGTAGGCAGCTACCAAGAGACCCAGTACTTC.